These 3 T cell receptor beta chains came from one sample sequenced in a study of blood T cell repertoires in COVID-19. TCRdb's table, derived via immunoSEQ multiplex PCR, lists solely in-frame clones and lacks some. Of 25,000 or so clones listed, 85% to 90% are singletons. Sequencing used peripheral blood. The receptors come from a human donor in a cohort sampled during active COVID-19.

The chain recombines TRBV2 with TRBJ1-1, with D hard to call. Germline V gene lookup returns CDR1 SNHLY and CDR2 FYNNEI. V lost 0 bases and J lost 5, with 10 bases in between. The CDR3 length is 14 residues. The CDR3 DNA is TGTGCCAGCAGTGAAGCAGGGAGGTCTACTGAAGCTTTCTTT. Its translation is CASSEAGRSTEAFF.

The chain recombines TRBV2 with TRBJ2-3; 16 nucleotides match TRBD2. Germline CDR1 reads SNHLY; CDR2 reads FYNNEI. The CDR3 is 17 amino acids. V shed 6 bases and J 0 bases; nucleotides not matched to a gene: 3. The CDR3 DNA sequence: TGTGCCAGCAGCGGGACTAGCGGGAGGGCTAGCACAGATACGCAGTATTTT. Its translation is CASSGTSGRASTDTQYF.

The chain couples TRBV13 to TRBJ2-3; D gene ambiguous. The CDR3 totals 16 residues. Trimming removed 6 bases at V and 1 base at J, with 17 bases between. Germline V gene sequence: CDR1 PRHDT, CDR2 FYEKMQ (reference sequence). CDR3: CASRIGSSRRTDTQYF. Written as DNA, the CDR3 is TGTGCCAGCAGAATAGGAAGTAGCAGACGCACAGATACGCAGTATTTT.